This is a list of T cell receptor beta chains from one sample in a study of OX40 agonist ivuxolimab in advanced cancers. Only in-frame clones appear in the TCRdb table, and some are missing; sequencing was by immunoSEQ multiplex PCR. Here the sample spans about 35,000 clones, around four fifths being singletons. Sequenced here: CD4+ or CD8+ T cells sorted from blood, sampled in a trial of the OX40 agonist ivuxolimab. All receptors come from an adult with an advanced solid tumor such as melanoma, head and neck, liver or kidney cancer. Both conserved end residues are part of each CDR3. D genes are given only for firm matches. Clone size, where shown, is once, few, many, or a class for clones that have expanded.

abundance: few; v_gene: TRBV30; j_gene: TRBJ2-7; d_gene: .; CDR3aa: CAWCSKDQAFYEQYF; CDR3nt: TGTGCCTGGTGTAGCAAGGATCAGGCCTTCTACGAGCAGTACTTC
abundance: .; v_gene: TRBV2; j_gene: TRBJ2-1; d_gene: .; CDR3aa: CAIEGGSNEQFF; CDR3nt: TGTGCCATCGAGGGGGGTTCCAATGAGCAGTTCTTC
abundance: .; v_gene: TRBV5-4; j_gene: TRBJ1-5; d_gene: .; CDR3aa: CATSTSPRSNQPQHF; CDR3nt: TGTGCCACTTCCACATCCCCTAGGAGCAATCAGCCCCAGCATTTT
abundance: .; v_gene: TRBV9; j_gene: TRBJ2-7; d_gene: .; CDR3aa: CASSVAHNYEQYF; CDR3nt: TGTGCCAGCAGCGTAGCTCATAACTACGAGCAGTACTTC
abundance: .; v_gene: TRBV15; j_gene: TRBJ2-7; d_gene: .; CDR3aa: CATSRDRAFYEQYF; CDR3nt: TGTGCCACCAGCAGAGACAGGGCTTTCTACGAGCAGTACTTC
abundance: once; v_gene: TRBV6-5; j_gene: TRBJ2-7; d_gene: .; CDR3aa: CASSYGLSEQYF; CDR3nt: TGTGCCAGCAGTTACGGGTTAAGCGAGCAGTACTTC
abundance: .; v_gene: TRBV6-1; j_gene: TRBJ2-1; d_gene: TRBD2; CDR3aa: CASSILAGTYNEQFF; CDR3nt: TGTGCCAGCAGTATACTAGCGGGAACCTACAATGAGCAGTTCTTC
abundance: .; v_gene: TRBV6-5; j_gene: TRBJ1-1; d_gene: .; CDR3aa: CASRVGQNTEAFF; CDR3nt: TGTGCCAGCAGGGTGGGACAGAACACTGAAGCTTTCTTT
abundance: .; v_gene: TRBV7-7; j_gene: TRBJ2-1; d_gene: .; CDR3aa: CASSLAFSGQITGKYNEQFF; CDR3nt: TGTGCCAGCAGCTTAGCATTTAGCGGTCAAATAACGGGGAAATACAATGAGCAGTTCTTC
abundance: .; v_gene: TRBV15; j_gene: TRBJ2-1; d_gene: TRBD1; CDR3aa: CATSREVGTVFREQFF; CDR3nt: TGTGCCACCAGCAGAGAGGTCGGGACAGTGTTCCGTGAGCAGTTCTTC
abundance: .; v_gene: TRBV27; j_gene: TRBJ1-2; d_gene: .; CDR3aa: CASSGGNSAYGYTF; CDR3nt: TGTGCCAGCAGTGGGGGGAACAGCGCCTATGGCTACACCTTC
abundance: few; v_gene: TRBV13; j_gene: TRBJ1-1; d_gene: .; CDR3aa: CASSSQGWNTEAFF; CDR3nt: TGTGCCAGCAGCTCCCAGGGGTGGAACACTGAAGCTTTCTTT
abundance: .; v_gene: TRBV30; j_gene: TRBJ2-7; d_gene: .; CDR3aa: CAWSVSLAAYEQYF; CDR3nt: TGTGCCTGGAGTGTGTCCCTAGCTGCCTACGAGCAGTACTTC
abundance: few; v_gene: TRBV7-6; j_gene: TRBJ2-2; d_gene: .; CDR3aa: CASSLAPGLEDTGELFF; CDR3nt: TGTGCCAGCAGCTTAGCCCCAGGGTTAGAGGACACCGGGGAGCTGTTTTTT
abundance: once; v_gene: TRBV4-1; j_gene: TRBJ1-5; d_gene: .; CDR3aa: CASSRGVGQPQHF; CDR3nt: TGCGCCAGCAGCCGAGGGGTTGGTCAGCCCCAGCATTTT
abundance: few; v_gene: TRBV27; j_gene: TRBJ2-2; d_gene: .; CDR3aa: CASSFAKGMRTGELFF; CDR3nt: TGTGCCAGCAGTTTTGCCAAGGGGATGCGAACCGGGGAGCTGTTTTTT
abundance: .; v_gene: TRBV9; j_gene: TRBJ1-2; d_gene: .; CDR3aa: CASSVGTSLNYGYTF; CDR3nt: TGTGCCAGCAGCGTAGGGACAAGTCTAAACTATGGCTACACCTTC
abundance: .; v_gene: TRBV7-3; j_gene: TRBJ1-3; d_gene: .; CDR3aa: CASSLGSGLGTIYF; CDR3nt: TGTGCCAGCAGCTTAGGCTCGGGGCTGGGGACCATATATTTT
abundance: .; v_gene: TRBV2; j_gene: TRBJ1-2; d_gene: TRBD1; CDR3aa: CASSEVEGAIYGYTF; CDR3nt: TGTGCCAGCAGTGAGGTGGAGGGGGCGATCTATGGCTACACCTTC
abundance: .; v_gene: TRBV10-3; j_gene: TRBJ1-2; d_gene: .; CDR3aa: CAISESPDSYGYTF; CDR3nt: TGTGCCATCAGTGAATCTCCGGACAGCTATGGCTACACCTTC
abundance: .; v_gene: TRBV13; j_gene: TRBJ2-3; d_gene: TRBD1; CDR3aa: CASSGQDSTDTQYF; CDR3nt: TGTGCCAGCAGCGGACAGGATTCCACAGATACGCAGTATTTT
abundance: .; v_gene: TRBV6-4; j_gene: TRBJ2-7; d_gene: TRBD1; CDR3aa: CATNNGAGGSYEQYF; CDR3nt: TGTGCCACCAACAACGGGGCAGGGGGATCCTACGAGCAGTACTTC
abundance: .; v_gene: TRBV5-1; j_gene: TRBJ2-5; d_gene: .; CDR3aa: CASSLGKIQETQYF; CDR3nt: TGCGCCAGCAGCTTAGGGAAGATCCAAGAGACCCAGTACTTC
abundance: .; v_gene: TRBV28; j_gene: TRBJ2-2; d_gene: .; CDR3aa: CASSPREGAMTGELFF; CDR3nt: TGTGCCAGCAGCCCTCGGGAGGGGGCCATGACCGGGGAGCTGTTTTTT
abundance: .; v_gene: TRBV10-3; j_gene: TRBJ2-2; d_gene: .; CDR3aa: CAISDWGANTGELFF; CDR3nt: TGTGCCATCAGTGATTGGGGGGCGAACACCGGGGAGCTGTTTTTT
abundance: .; v_gene: TRBV4-2; j_gene: TRBJ1-1; d_gene: .; CDR3aa: CASSQAIGGLEAFF; CDR3nt: TGTGCCAGCAGCCAAGCCATCGGGGGACTCGAAGCTTTCTTT
abundance: .; v_gene: TRBV9; j_gene: TRBJ2-2; d_gene: .; CDR3aa: CASEGTGELFF; CDR3nt: TGTGCCAGCGAGGGGACCGGGGAGCTGTTTTTT
abundance: .; v_gene: TRBV5-6; j_gene: TRBJ2-3; d_gene: TRBD2; CDR3aa: CASSFGTSGASGTQYF; CDR3nt: TGTGCCAGCAGCTTTGGGACTAGCGGGGCCTCGGGTACGCAGTATTTT
abundance: .; v_gene: TRBV27; j_gene: TRBJ2-5; d_gene: .; CDR3aa: CASSFGNSETQYF; CDR3nt: TGTGCCAGCAGTTTTGGGAACTCGGAGACCCAGTACTTC
abundance: .; v_gene: TRBV9; j_gene: TRBJ2-2; d_gene: TRBD2; CDR3aa: CASSAGGATNTGELFF; CDR3nt: TGTGCCAGCAGCGCCGGGGGGGCAACGAACACCGGGGAGCTGTTTTTT
abundance: .; v_gene: TRBV19; j_gene: TRBJ2-1; d_gene: TRBD2; CDR3aa: CASSHELAGGVNEQFF; CDR3nt: TGTGCCAGTAGCCACGAACTAGCGGGGGGGGTGAATGAGCAGTTCTTC
abundance: .; v_gene: TRBV7-8; j_gene: TRBJ2-7; d_gene: TRBD1; CDR3aa: CASSRTGNEQYF; CDR3nt: TGTGCCAGCAGCCGGACAGGAAACGAGCAGTACTTC
abundance: .; v_gene: TRBV27; j_gene: TRBJ2-1; d_gene: TRBD2; CDR3aa: CASSSSRSAGYNEQFF; CDR3nt: TGTGCCAGCAGTTCCTCCCGCTCAGCGGGGTACAATGAGCAGTTCTTC
abundance: .; v_gene: TRBV7-9; j_gene: TRBJ1-5; d_gene: .; CDR3aa: CASSLSAGNQPQHF; CDR3nt: TGTGCCAGCAGCTTATCAGCTGGAAATCAGCCCCAGCATTTT
abundance: few; v_gene: TRBV7-2; j_gene: TRBJ2-7; d_gene: .; CDR3aa: CASSSPPGFEQYF; CDR3nt: TGTGCCAGCAGCTCTCCCCCGGGTTTTGAGCAGTACTTC
abundance: medium-sized; v_gene: TRBV9; j_gene: TRBJ2-1; d_gene: .; CDR3aa: CASSSRGGEKFF; CDR3nt: TGTGCCAGCAGCTCTAGAGGCGGGGAAAAGTTCTTC
abundance: few; v_gene: TRBV30; j_gene: TRBJ1-1; d_gene: .; CDR3aa: CAWSVSSGIGEAFF; CDR3nt: TGTGCCTGGAGTGTGTCGTCGGGGATCGGTGAAGCTTTCTTT
abundance: .; v_gene: TRBV5-1; j_gene: TRBJ2-2; d_gene: .; CDR3aa: CASSSGPRQRPGELFF; CDR3nt: TGCGCCAGCAGCTCCGGACCCCGACAAAGGCCCGGGGAGCTGTTTTTT
abundance: .; v_gene: TRBV30; j_gene: TRBJ2-1; d_gene: .; CDR3aa: CAWSLGILGNEQFF; CDR3nt: TGTGCCTGGAGTTTGGGGATTCTAGGGAATGAGCAGTTCTTC
abundance: .; v_gene: TRBV30; j_gene: TRBJ2-7; d_gene: TRBD1; CDR3aa: CAWSVGQGPYEQYF; CDR3nt: TGTGCCTGGAGTGTAGGACAGGGACCCTACGAGCAGTACTTC
abundance: .; v_gene: TRBV19; j_gene: TRBJ2-7; d_gene: TRBD2; CDR3aa: CASRERGGVYEQYF; CDR3nt: TGTGCCAGTAGAGAGCGGGGGGGCGTTTACGAGCAGTACTTC
abundance: .; v_gene: TRBV7-9; j_gene: TRBJ1-2; d_gene: .; CDR3aa: CASSPGTGRTGYTF; CDR3nt: TGTGCCAGCAGTCCGGGGACCGGCCGAACTGGCTACACCTTC
abundance: .; v_gene: TRBV6-6; j_gene: TRBJ2-3; d_gene: .; CDR3aa: CASSSGPSTDTQYF; CDR3nt: TGTGCCAGCAGTTCAGGGCCTAGCACAGATACGCAGTATTTT
abundance: .; v_gene: TRBV29-1; j_gene: TRBJ2-5; d_gene: TRBD1; CDR3aa: CSAVRDSQETQYF; CDR3nt: TGCAGCGCGGTCAGGGACAGCCAAGAGACCCAGTACTTC
abundance: .; v_gene: TRBV6-1; j_gene: TRBJ1-2; d_gene: .; CDR3aa: CASSIRGGGYGYTF; CDR3nt: TGTGCCAGCAGTATCCGAGGGGGGGGCTATGGCTACACCTTC
abundance: once; v_gene: TRBV19; j_gene: TRBJ2-7; d_gene: TRBD1; CDR3aa: CASSPGGQGAWEQYF; CDR3nt: TGTGCCAGTAGCCCGGGGGGACAGGGGGCTTGGGAGCAGTACTTC
abundance: .; v_gene: TRBV28; j_gene: TRBJ1-5; d_gene: TRBD1; CDR3aa: CASSRMTGWNQPQHF; CDR3nt: TGTGCCAGCAGTCGGATGACAGGGTGGAATCAGCCCCAGCATTTT
abundance: few; v_gene: TRBV6-9; j_gene: TRBJ2-2; d_gene: .; CDR3aa: CASTLNENGELFF; CDR3nt: TGTGCCAGCACCTTGAATGAGAACGGGGAGCTGTTTTTT
abundance: once; v_gene: TRBV9; j_gene: TRBJ1-1; d_gene: TRBD1; CDR3aa: CASSVATGGTEAFF; CDR3nt: TGTGCCAGCAGCGTAGCGACAGGGGGCACTGAAGCTTTCTTT
abundance: .; v_gene: TRBV5-6; j_gene: TRBJ2-7; d_gene: .; CDR3aa: CASSGPLLMGEQYF; CDR3nt: TGTGCCAGCAGCGGGCCTCTTTTAATGGGAGAGCAGTACTTC
abundance: .; v_gene: TRBV6-1; j_gene: TRBJ1-2; d_gene: .; CDR3aa: CASSEPGGDGYGYTF; CDR3nt: TGTGCCAGCAGTGAACCAGGTGGGGATGGCTATGGCTACACCTTC
abundance: .; v_gene: TRBV30; j_gene: TRBJ1-5; d_gene: TRBD1; CDR3aa: CAWSTGDNQPQHF; CDR3nt: TGTGCCTGGAGTACAGGGGATAATCAGCCCCAGCATTTT
abundance: once; v_gene: TRBV6-1; j_gene: TRBJ2-1; d_gene: TRBD2; CDR3aa: CASSEPSGGYNEQFF; CDR3nt: TGTGCCAGCAGTGAACCCAGCGGGGGATACAATGAGCAGTTCTTC
abundance: .; v_gene: TRBV2; j_gene: TRBJ1-1; d_gene: TRBD1; CDR3aa: CASSDDRGREEAFF; CDR3nt: TGTGCCAGCAGCGACGACAGGGGCCGAGAGGAAGCTTTCTTT
abundance: .; v_gene: TRBV10-3; j_gene: TRBJ1-5; d_gene: .; CDR3aa: CAISDLGGRNQPQHF; CDR3nt: TGTGCCATCAGTGACCTCGGGGGACGTAATCAGCCCCAGCATTTT
abundance: few; v_gene: TRBV9; j_gene: TRBJ2-1; d_gene: .; CDR3aa: CASSVPGMSSYNEQFF; CDR3nt: TGTGCCAGCAGCGTTCCGGGAATGAGCTCCTACAATGAGCAGTTCTTC